Each of the 15 T cell receptor beta chains below was sequenced from the same sample in a study of vaccination effects on CD4 cells after COVID-19. Their cognate antigens are unknown. Data came from immunoSEQ multiplex PCR; TCRdb stores just in-frame clones and leaves some out. In the table there are around 36,000 clones, roughly 70% of which are singletons. After expansion with viral peptide pools in the ViraFEST assay, antigen-specific CD4+ T cells were sequenced. Scientists isolated CD4+ T cells after a roughly ten-day culture period ended. Nucleocapsid antibodies were negative in the vaccine recipients, who had never had SARS-CoV-2 infection. The sample consisted of CD4+ T cells from PBMCs cultured with SARS-CoV-2 spike peptides, taken before COVID-19 vaccination. These receptor sequences come from a human donor who received a COVID-19 vaccine.

The V gene is TRBV24-1, the J gene TRBJ2-6; 8 bases match TRBD1. V lost 4 bases, J lost 9 bases, and 7 bases stayed unmatched. Germline-derived CDR1 and CDR2 are KGHDR and SFDVKD. This CDR3 is built from 15 residues. In DNA form, the CDR3 reads TGTGCCACCAGTGAGCGGACAGGGTGGGTCAACGTCCTGACTTTC. Its protein is CATSERTGWVNVLTF.

The rearrangement links TRBV10-3 to TRBJ2-3, with 8 bases aligning to TRBD2. The V and J ends lost 8 bases and 7 bases, in that order; junction bases with no gene match: 14. The CDR3 loop spans 15 amino acids. From germline, CDR1 is ENHRY and CDR2 SYGVKD. This CDR3 is CAIDAGTSVKNTQYF. CDR3 nucleotide sequence: TGTGCCATCGACGCCGGGACTAGTGTCAAAAATACGCAGTATTTT.

V gene TRBV6-1 combines with J gene TRBJ2-5, with D unclear. This CDR3 is built from 12 residues. Germline V gives CDR1 MNHNS, CDR2 SASEGT. V was cut by 1 base and J by 9 bases, with 9 bases left in between. CDR3 residues: CASSEGQSSQYF. The DNA for the CDR3 is TGTGCCAGCAGTGAAGGGCAGTCTTCCCAGTACTTC.

This sequence joins TRBV5-1 and TRBJ2-5, with D perhaps TRBD2 (5 bases). From germline, CDR1 is SGHRS and CDR2 YFSETQ. V dropped 4 bases and J dropped 5 bases, with 12 bases sitting between them. The CDR3 contains 13 residues. The CDR3 coding sequence is TGCGCCAGCAGCACCTCCGGGGTGGAGACCCAGTACTTC. Amino acids: CASSTSGVETQYF.

The chain is built from TRBV10-3 and TRBJ1-4; D possibly corresponds to TRBD1 (6 bases). The CDR3 is 14 amino acids. V lost 3 bases to trimming and J lost 8 bases, with 13 bases between them. Germline V gives CDR1 ENHRY, CDR2 SYGVKD. The DNA of the CDR3 is TGTGCCATCAGTGAAGGCAGGGGAGGAGAAAAACTGTTTTTT. Amino acid sequence: CAISEGRGGEKLFF.

V usage is TRBV7-2 and J usage is TRBJ1-1; possibly TRBD1 for D (6 bases). The CDR3 has 15 amino acids. Trimming took off 5 bases at V and 2 bases at J, with 15 bases between the two ends. Germline V lookup: CDR1 SGHTA, CDR2 FQGNSA. CDR3 region: CASSPRGGRNTEAFF. CDR3 coding DNA: TGTGCCAGCAGCCCAAGGGGGGGGAGAAACACTGAAGCTTTCTTT. Full variable domain (remainder filled in from reference TRBV7-2 and TRBJ1-1): GAGVSQSPSNKVTEKGKDVELRCDPISGHTALYWYRQSLGQGLEFLIYFQGNSAPDKSGLPSDRFSAERTGGSVSTLTIQRTQQEDSAVYLCASSPRGGRNTEAFFGQGTRLTVV.

This clone was seen a handful of times. In DNA, the CDR3 is TGTGCCAGCAGTTTATCCGGTTCCGGCTACACCTTC. It yields the protein CASSLSGSGYTF. The rearrangement uses TRBV12-3 or TRBV12-4 and TRBJ1-2; D not certain. With 2 bases removed from V and 8 bases from J, the gap between germline ends came to 9 bases. The CDR3 is 12 residues long.

CDR3 nucleotides: TGTGCCATCAGTGATGCCGGGACTGCGTCCTACAATGAGCAGTTCTTC. This encodes CAISDAGTASYNEQFF. The chain combines TRBV10-3 with TRBJ2-1; D perhaps matches TRBD2 (6 bases). The length of the CDR3 is 16 residues. V dropped 3 bases and J dropped 1 base, with 13 bases sitting between them. Germline V CDR1 and CDR2: ENHRY, SYGVKD.

The rearrangement links TRBV5-4 to TRBJ2-2, with 8 bases aligning to TRBD1. Germline V gene sequence: CDR1 SGHNT, CDR2 YYREEE (reference sequence). V was pared by 4 bases and J by 3 bases, with 5 bases of the junction left unmatched. The CDR3 totals 15 residues. CDR3 nucleotide sequence: TGTGCCAGCAGCCCCAGGGGGCCGGACACCGGGGAGCTGTTTTTT. Residues: CASSPRGPDTGELFF.

V is TRBV27 and J is TRBJ1-1; D is possibly TRBD1 (6 bases). Trimming cost V 7 bases and J 4 bases, with 19 bases left between them. Germline lookup yields CDR1 MNHEY and CDR2 SMNVEV (reference sequence). This CDR3 is 15 amino acids long. The CDR3 nucleotides read TGTGCCAGCATCCCCTTACAGGGAGGGTTCACTGAAGCTTTCTTT. Protein product: CASIPLQGGFTEAFF.

This clone was detected only a few times. The chain uses TRBV7-9 and TRBJ1-2; D ambiguous. V lost 1 base, J lost 1 base, and 7 bases lay in between. CDR3 size: 14 residues. Per germline, CDR1 SEHNR and CDR2 FQNEAQ (reference sequence). The CDR3 is CASSLGGHNYGYTF. The CDR3, as DNA: TGTGCCAGCAGCTTAGGAGGGCATAACTATGGCTACACCTTC.

This clone occurred a few times. The chain uses TRBV12-3 or TRBV12-4 and TRBJ1-1; D is undetermined. The ends were cut back, 2 bases at V and 5 bases at J, with 9 bases in the middle. The CDR3 contains 13 residues. The CDR3 loop is CASSLRAATEAFF. Written as DNA, the CDR3 is TGTGCCAGCAGTTTACGGGCCGCTACTGAAGCTTTCTTT.

The V and J genes are TRBV19 and TRBJ1-2, with TRBD1 matching over 9 bases. CDR1 and CDR2 (germline): LNHDA, SQIVND (reference sequence). Trimming took 3 bases from V and 13 from J; bases not matched to a gene: 6. The CDR3 consists of 12 residues. This CDR3 reads CASSISGTGSTF. The CDR3 DNA reads as TGTGCCAGTAGTATCTCGGGGACAGGGAGCACCTTC.

This sequence joins TRBV30 and TRBJ2-5; 11 positions agree with TRBD1. CDR1 and CDR2 from the germline V gene are GTSNPN and SVGIG (reference sequence). Germline trimming cut 1 base from V and 6 bases from J; bases unmatched to any gene: 4. The CDR3 sequence is 14 residues long. CDR3 residues: CAWSAGQGAKTQYF. The CDR3 DNA is TGTGCCTGGAGTGCAGGACAGGGGGCGAAGACCCAGTACTTC. The entire variable domain, with the rest obtained from reference TRBV30 and TRBJ2-5, is as follows: SQTIHQWPATLVQPVGSPLSLECTVEGTSNPNLYWYRQAAGRGLQLLFYSVGIGQISSEVPQNLSASRPQDRQFILSSKKLLLSDSGFYLCAWSAGQGAKTQYFGPGTRLLVL.

The chain joins TRBV11-1 to TRBJ1-1; a weak D match, TRBD1 (5 bases). With 5 bases removed from V and 6 bases from J, the gap between germline ends came to 22 bases. In germline, CDR1 is SGHAT, CDR2 FQDESV (reference sequence). There are 16 residues in the CDR3. CDR3 loop: CASSQRGVLAGAEAFF. The CDR3 DNA reads TGTGCCAGCAGCCAGCGGGGGGTATTGGCGGGGGCTGAAGCTTTCTTT.